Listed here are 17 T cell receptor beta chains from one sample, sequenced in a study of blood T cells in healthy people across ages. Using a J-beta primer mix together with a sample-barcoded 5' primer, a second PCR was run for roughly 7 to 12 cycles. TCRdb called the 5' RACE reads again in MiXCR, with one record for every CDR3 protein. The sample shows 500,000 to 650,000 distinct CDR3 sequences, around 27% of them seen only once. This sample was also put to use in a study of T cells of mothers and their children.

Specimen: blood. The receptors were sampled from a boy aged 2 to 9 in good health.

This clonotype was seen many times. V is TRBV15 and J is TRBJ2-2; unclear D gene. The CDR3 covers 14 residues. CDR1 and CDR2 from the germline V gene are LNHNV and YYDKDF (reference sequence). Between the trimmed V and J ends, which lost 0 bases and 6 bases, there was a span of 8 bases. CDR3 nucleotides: TGTGCCACCAGCAGAGATCGTCAACCCGGGGAGCTGTTTTTT. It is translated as CATSRDRQPGELFF.

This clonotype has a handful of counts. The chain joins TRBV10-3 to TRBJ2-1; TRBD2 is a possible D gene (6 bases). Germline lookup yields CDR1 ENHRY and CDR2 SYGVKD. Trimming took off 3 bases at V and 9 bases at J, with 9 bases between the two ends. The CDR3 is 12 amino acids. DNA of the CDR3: TGTGCCATCAGTGACGGGGGACCTGAGCAGTTCTTC. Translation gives CAISDGGPEQFF.

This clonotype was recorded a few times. CDR3 coding DNA: TGTGCCACCAGTGATTTGCAATCTAGTGGGGTGTGCGAGCAGTACTTC. It specifies CATSDLQSSGVCEQYF. J is TRBJ2-1 and V is TRBV24-1; D call uncertain. The tail of the sequence fits TRBJ2-7 better, so the J call may be wrong. The CDR3 extends over 16 amino acids. Germline-derived CDR1 and CDR2 are KGHDR and SFDVKD.

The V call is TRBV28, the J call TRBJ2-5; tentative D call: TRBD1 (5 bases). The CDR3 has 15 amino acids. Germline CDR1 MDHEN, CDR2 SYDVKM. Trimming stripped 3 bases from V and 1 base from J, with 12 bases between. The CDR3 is CASSFLGQLQETQYF. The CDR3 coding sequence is TGTGCCAGCAGTTTCCTCGGACAACTCCAAGAGACCCAGTACTTC.

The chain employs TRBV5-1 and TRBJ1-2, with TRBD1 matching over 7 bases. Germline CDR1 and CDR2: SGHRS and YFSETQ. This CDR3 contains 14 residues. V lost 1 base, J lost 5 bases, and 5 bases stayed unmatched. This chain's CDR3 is CASSLTGAGYGYTF. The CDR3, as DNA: TGCGCCAGCAGCTTGACAGGGGCTGGGTATGGCTACACCTTC. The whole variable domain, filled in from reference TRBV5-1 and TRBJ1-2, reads KAGVTQTPRYLIKTRGQQVTLSCSPISGHRSVSWYQQTPGQGLQFLFEYFSETQRNKGNFPGRFSGRQFSNSRSEMNVSTLELGDSALYLCASSLTGAGYGYTFGSGTRLTVV.

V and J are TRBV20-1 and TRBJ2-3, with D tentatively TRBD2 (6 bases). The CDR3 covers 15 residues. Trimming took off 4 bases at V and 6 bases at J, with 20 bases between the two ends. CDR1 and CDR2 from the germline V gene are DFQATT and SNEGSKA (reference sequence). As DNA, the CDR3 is TGCAGTGCTATCCCCTTCGGGCGGGGCGGCGATACGCAGTATTTT. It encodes CSAIPFGRGGDTQYF.

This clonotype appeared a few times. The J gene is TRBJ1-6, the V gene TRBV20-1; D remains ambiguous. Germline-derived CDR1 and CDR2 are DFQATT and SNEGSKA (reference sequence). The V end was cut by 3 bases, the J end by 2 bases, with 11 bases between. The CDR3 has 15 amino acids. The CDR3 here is CSASRGYTYNSPLHF. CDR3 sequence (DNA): TGCAGTGCTAGTAGAGGGTACACCTATAATTCACCCCTCCACTTT.

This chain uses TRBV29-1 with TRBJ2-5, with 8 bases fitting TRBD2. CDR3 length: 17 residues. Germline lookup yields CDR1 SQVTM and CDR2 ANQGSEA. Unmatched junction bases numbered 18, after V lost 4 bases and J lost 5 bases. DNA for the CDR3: TGCAGCGTTGGGTACAGCGGGGGAGAGGCCCCGAGGGAGACCCAGTACTTC. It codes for CSVGYSGGEAPRETQYF.

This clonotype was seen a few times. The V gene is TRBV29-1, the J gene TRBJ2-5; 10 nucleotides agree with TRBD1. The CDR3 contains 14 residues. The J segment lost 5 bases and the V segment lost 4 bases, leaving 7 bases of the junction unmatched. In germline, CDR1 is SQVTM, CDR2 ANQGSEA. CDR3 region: CSVAGTGVGETQYF. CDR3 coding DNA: TGCAGCGTTGCCGGGACAGGGGTCGGGGAGACCCAGTACTTC.

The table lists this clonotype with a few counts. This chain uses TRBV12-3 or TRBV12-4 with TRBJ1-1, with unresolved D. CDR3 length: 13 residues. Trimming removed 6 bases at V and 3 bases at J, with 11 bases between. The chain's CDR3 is CASSTASDTEAFF. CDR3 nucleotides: TGTGCCAGCAGCACCGCTTCGGACACTGAAGCTTTCTTT.

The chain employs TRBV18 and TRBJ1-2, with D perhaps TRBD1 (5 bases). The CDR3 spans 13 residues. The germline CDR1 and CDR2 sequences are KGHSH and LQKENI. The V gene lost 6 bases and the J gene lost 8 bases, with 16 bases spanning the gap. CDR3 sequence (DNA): TGTGCCAGCTCCCCGGGGCTGGTGCGCGGCTACACCTTC. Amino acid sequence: CASSPGLVRGYTF.

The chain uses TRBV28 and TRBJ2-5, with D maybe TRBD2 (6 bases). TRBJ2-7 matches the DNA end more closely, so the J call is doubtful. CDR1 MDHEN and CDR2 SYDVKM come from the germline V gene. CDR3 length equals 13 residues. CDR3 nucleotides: TGTGCCAGCAGTGTGGGACTTGGCTACGAGCAGTACTTC. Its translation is CASSVGLGYEQYF.

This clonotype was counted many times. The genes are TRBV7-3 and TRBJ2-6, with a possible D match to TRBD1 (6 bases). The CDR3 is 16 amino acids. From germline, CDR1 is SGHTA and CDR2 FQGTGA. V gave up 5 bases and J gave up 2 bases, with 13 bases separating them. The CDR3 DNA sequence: TGTGCCAGCAGCCTAGGAAAGGGGGCTGGGGCCAACGTCCTGACTTTC. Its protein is CASSLGKGAGANVLTF.

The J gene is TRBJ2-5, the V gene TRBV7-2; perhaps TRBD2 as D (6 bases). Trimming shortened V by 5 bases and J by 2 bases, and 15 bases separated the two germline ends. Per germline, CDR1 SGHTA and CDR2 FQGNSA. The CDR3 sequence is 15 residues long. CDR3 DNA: TGTGCCAGCAGCCCCCGGGGGATTTTACAAGAGACCCAGTACTTC. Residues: CASSPRGILQETQYF.

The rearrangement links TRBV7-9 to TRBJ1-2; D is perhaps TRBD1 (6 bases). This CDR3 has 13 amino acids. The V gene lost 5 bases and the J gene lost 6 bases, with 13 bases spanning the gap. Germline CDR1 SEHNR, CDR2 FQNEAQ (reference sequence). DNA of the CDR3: TGTGCCAGCAGCAACGGGGGGGCACATGGCTACACCTTC. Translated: CASSNGGAHGYTF.

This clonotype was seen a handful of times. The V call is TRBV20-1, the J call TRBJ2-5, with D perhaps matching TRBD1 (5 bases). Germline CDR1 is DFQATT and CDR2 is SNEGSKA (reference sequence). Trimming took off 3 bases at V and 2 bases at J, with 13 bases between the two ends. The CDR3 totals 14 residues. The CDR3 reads CSARKGRRQETQYF. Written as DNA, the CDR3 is TGCAGTGCTAGGAAGGGGCGCCGACAAGAGACCCAGTACTTC.

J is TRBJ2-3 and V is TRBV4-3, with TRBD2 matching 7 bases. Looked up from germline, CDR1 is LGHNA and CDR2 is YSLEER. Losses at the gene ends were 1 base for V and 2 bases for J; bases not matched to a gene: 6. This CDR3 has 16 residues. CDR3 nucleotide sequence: TGCGCCAGCAGCCAAGGAAGCGGGGCCTTCACAGATACGCAGTATTTT. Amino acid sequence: CASSQGSGAFTDTQYF.